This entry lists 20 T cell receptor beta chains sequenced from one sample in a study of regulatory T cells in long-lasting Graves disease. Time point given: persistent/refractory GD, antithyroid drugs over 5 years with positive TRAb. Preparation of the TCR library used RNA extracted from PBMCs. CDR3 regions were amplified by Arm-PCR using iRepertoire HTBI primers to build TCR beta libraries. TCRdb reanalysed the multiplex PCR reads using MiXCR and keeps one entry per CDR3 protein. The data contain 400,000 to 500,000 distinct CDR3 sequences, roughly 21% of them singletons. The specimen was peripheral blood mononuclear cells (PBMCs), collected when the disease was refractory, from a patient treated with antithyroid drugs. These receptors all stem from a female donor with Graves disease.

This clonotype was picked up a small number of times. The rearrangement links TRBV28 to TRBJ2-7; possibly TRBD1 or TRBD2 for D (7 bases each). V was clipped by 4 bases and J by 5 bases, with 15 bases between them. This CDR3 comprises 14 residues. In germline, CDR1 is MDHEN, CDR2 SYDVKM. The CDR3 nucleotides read TGTGCCAGCAGTTCCAGGGGGGGGAGTCACGAGCAGTACTTC. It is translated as CASSSRGGSHEQYF.

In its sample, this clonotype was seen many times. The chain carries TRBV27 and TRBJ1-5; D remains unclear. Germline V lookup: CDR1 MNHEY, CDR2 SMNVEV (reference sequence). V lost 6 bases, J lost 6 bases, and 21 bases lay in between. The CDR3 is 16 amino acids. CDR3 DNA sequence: TGTGCCAGCAGATTAGAACCGGGTGGCTCAGGTCAGCCCCAGCATTTT. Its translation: CASRLEPGGSGQPQHF.

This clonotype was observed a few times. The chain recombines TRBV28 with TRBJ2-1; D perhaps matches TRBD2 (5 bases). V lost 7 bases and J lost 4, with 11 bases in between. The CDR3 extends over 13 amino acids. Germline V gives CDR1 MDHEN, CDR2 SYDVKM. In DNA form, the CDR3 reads TGTGCCAGCATAAGCGGCCTATACAATGAGCAGTTCTTC. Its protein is CASISGLYNEQFF.

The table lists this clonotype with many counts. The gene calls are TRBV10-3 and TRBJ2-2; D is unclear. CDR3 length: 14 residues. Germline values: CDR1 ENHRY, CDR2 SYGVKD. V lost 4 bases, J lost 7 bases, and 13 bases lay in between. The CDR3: CAISAPSLGGELFF. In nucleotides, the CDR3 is TGTGCCATCAGTGCCCCGTCCCTCGGCGGGGAGCTGTTTTTT.

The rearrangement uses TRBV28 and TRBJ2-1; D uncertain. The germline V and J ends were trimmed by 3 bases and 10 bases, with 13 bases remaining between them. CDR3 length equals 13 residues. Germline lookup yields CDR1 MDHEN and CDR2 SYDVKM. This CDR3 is CASSFVHRREQFF. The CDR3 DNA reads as TGTGCCAGCAGTTTTGTCCACCGAAGGGAGCAGTTCTTC.

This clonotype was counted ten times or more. CDR3 amino acids: CASRVRAGYGYTF. In nucleotides, the CDR3 is TGTGCCAGCAGGGTCAGGGCGGGCTATGGCTACACCTTC. The chain has TRBV28 and TRBJ1-2; D is perhaps TRBD1 (5 bases). There are 13 residues in the CDR3. Germline V gene sequence: CDR1 MDHEN, CDR2 SYDVKM. V lost 6 bases and J lost 4, with 12 bases in between.

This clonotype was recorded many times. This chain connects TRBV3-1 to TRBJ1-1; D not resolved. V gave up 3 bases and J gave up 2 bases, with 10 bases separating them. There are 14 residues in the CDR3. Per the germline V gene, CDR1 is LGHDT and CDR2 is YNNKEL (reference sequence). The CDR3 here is CASSQSESNTEAFF. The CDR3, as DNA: TGTGCCAGCAGCCAGTCCGAATCCAACACTGAAGCTTTCTTT.

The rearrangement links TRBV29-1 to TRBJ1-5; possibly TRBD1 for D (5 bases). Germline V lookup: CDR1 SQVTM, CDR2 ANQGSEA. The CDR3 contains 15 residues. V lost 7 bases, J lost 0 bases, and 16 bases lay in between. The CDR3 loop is CSGLTAKHSNQPQHF. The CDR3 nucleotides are TGCAGCGGGTTGACAGCGAAACATAGCAATCAGCCCCAGCATTTT.

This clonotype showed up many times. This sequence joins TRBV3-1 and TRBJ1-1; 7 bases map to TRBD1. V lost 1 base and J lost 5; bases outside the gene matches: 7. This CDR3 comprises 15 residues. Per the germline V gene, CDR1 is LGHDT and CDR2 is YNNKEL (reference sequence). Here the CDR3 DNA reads TGTGCCAGCAGCCAAGTACCGACAGGGCTTACTGAAGCTTTCTTT. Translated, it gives CASSQVPTGLTEAFF.

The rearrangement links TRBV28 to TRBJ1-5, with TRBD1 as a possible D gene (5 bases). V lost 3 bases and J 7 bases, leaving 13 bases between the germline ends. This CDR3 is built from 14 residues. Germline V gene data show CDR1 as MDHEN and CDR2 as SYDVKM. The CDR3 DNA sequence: TGTGCCAGCAGTTTTCGGGGGGTAAGGCAGCCCCAGCATTTT. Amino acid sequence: CASSFRGVRQPQHF.

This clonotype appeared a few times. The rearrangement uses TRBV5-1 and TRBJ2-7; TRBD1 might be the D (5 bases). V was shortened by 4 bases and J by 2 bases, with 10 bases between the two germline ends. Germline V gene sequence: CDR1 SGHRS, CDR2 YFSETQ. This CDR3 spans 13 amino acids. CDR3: CASSMTATYEQYF. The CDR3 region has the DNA TGCGCCAGCAGCATGACAGCAACCTACGAGCAGTACTTC.

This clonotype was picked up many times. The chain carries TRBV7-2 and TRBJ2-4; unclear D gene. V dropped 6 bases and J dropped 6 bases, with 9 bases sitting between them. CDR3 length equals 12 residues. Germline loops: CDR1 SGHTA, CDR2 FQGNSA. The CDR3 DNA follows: TGTGCCAGCAGGCCCCCGGGAAACATTCAGTACTTC. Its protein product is CASRPPGNIQYF. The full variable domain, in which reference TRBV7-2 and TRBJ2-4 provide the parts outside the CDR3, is GAGVSQSPSNKVTEKGKDVELRCDPISGHTALYWYRQSLGQGLEFLIYFQGNSAPDKSGLPSDRFSAERTGGSVSTLTIQRTQQEDSAVYLCASRPPGNIQYFGAGTRLSVL.

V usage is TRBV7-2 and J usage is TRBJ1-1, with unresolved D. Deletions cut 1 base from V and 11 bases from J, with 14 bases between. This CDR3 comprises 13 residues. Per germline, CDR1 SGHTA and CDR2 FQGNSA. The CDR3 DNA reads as TGTGCCAGCAGCTTAGGTTGGTCTTTGGGGGCTTTCTTT. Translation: CASSLGWSLGAFF.

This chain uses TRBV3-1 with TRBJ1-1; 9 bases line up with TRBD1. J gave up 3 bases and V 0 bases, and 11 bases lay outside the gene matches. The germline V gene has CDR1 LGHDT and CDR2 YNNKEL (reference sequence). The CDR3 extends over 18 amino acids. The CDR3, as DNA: TGTGCCAGCAGCCAAGATGGGTGGGCTAGACAGGGGGACACTGAAGCTTTCTTT. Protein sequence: CASSQDGWARQGDTEAFF.

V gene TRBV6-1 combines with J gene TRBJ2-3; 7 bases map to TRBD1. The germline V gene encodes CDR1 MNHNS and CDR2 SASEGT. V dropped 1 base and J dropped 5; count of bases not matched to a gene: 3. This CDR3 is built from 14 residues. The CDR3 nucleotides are TGTGCCAGCAGTGAAGGGGACAGACGAGATACGCAGTATTTT. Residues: CASSEGDRRDTQYF.

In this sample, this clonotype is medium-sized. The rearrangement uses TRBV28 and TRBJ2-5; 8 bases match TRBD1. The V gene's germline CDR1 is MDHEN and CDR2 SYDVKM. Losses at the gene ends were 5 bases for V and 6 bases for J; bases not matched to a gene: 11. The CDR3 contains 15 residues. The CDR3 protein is CASSKRQGRTQTQYF. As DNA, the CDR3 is TGTGCCAGCAGTAAGCGACAGGGGAGGACGCAGACCCAGTACTTC.

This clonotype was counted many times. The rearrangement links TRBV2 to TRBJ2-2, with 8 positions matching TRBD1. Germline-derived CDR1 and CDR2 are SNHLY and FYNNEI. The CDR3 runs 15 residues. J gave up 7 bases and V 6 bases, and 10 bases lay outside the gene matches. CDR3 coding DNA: TGTGCCAGCAGGGACCCGACAGGGGCAGTCGGGGAGCTGTTTTTT. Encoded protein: CASRDPTGAVGELFF.

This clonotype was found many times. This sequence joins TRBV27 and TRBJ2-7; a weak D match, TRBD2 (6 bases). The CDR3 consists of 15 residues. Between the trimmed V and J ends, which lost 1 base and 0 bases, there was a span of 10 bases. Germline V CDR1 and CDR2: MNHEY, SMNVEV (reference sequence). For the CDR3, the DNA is TGTGCCAGCAGTTTATGGGCGGGATCCTCCTACGAGCAGTACTTC. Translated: CASSLWAGSSYEQYF.

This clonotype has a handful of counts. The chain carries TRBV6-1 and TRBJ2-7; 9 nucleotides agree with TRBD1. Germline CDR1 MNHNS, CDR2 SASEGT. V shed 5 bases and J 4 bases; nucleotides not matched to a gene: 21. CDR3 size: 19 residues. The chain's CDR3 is CASSTSGTGYLPTFYEQYF. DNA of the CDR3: TGTGCCAGCAGTACGTCCGGGACAGGGTATCTCCCCACGTTTTACGAGCAGTACTTC.

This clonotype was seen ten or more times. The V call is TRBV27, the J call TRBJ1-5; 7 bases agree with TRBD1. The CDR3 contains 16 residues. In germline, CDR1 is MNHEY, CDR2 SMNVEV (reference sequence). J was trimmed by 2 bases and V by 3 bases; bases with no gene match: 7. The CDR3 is CASSFQGVKGNQPQHF. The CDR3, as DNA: TGTGCCAGCAGTTTCCAGGGGGTTAAGGGCAATCAGCCCCAGCATTTT.